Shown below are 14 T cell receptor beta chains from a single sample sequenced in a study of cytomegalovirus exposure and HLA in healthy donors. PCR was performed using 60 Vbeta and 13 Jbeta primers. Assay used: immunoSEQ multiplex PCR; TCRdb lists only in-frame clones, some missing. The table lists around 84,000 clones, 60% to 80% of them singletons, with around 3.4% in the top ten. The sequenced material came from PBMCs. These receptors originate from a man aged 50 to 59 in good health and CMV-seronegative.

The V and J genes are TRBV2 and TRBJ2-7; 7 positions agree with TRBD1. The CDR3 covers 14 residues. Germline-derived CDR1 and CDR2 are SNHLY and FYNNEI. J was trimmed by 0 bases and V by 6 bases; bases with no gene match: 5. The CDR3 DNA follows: TGTGCCAGCAGAAGGGACAGCGGCTCCTACGAGCAGTACTTC. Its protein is CASRRDSGSYEQYF.

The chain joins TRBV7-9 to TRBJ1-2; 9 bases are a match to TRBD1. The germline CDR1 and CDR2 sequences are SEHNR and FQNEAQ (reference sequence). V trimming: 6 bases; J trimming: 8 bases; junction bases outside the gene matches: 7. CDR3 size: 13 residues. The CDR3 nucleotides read TGTGCCAGCAGTTATGGACAGGGGAGCGGCTACACCTTC. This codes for CASSYGQGSGYTF.

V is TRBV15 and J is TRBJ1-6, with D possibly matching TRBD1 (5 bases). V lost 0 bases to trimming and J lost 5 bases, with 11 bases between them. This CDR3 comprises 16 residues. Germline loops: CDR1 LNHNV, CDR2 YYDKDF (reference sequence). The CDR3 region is CATSRDWWGDNSPLHF. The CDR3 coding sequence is TGTGCCACCAGCAGAGATTGGTGGGGGGATAATTCACCCCTCCACTTT. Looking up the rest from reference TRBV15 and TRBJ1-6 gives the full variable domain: DAMVIQNPRYQVTQFGKPVTLSCSQTLNHNVMYWYQQKSSQAPKLLFHYYDKDFNNEADTPDNFQSRRPNTSFCFLDIRSPGLGDTAMYLCATSRDWWGDNSPLHFGNGTRLTVT.

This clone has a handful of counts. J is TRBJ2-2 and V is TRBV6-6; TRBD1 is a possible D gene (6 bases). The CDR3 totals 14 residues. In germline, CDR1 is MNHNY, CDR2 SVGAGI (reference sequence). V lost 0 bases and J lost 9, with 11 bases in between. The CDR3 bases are TGTGCCAGCAGTTACTCCAGGGGACACCGGGAGCTGTTTTTT. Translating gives CASSYSRGHRELFF.

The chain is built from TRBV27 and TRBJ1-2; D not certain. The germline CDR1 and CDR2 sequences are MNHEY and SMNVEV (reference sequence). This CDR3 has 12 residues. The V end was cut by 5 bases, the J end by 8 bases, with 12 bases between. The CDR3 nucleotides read TGTGCCAGCAGTGATCGATACAAAGGCTACACCTTC. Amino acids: CASSDRYKGYTF.

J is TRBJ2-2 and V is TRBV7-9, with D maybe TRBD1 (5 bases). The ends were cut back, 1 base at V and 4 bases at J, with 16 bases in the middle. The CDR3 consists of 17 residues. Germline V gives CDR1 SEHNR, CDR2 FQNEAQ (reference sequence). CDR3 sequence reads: CASSLGWPQRGTGELFF. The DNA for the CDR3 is TGTGCCAGCAGCTTAGGTTGGCCCCAAAGGGGCACCGGGGAGCTGTTTTTT.

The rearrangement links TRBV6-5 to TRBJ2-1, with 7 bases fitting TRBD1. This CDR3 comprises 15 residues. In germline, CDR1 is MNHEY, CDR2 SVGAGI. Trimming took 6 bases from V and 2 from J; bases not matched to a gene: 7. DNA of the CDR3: TGTGCCAGCAGAAGGGACAGAGAAGCCTACAATGAGCAGTTCTTC. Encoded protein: CASRRDREAYNEQFF.

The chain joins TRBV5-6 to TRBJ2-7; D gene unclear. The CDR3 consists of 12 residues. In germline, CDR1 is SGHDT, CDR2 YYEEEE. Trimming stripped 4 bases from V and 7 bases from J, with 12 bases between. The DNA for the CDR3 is TGTGCCAGCAGCCGAGGTCTCGGGGAGCAGTACTTC. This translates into CASSRGLGEQYF.

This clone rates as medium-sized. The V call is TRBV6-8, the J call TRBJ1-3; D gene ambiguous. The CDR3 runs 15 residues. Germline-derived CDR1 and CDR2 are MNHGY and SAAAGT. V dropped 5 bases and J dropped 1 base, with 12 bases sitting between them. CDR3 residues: CASSPDWTSGNTIYF. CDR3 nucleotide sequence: TGTGCCAGCAGTCCAGACTGGACTTCTGGAAACACCATATATTTT.

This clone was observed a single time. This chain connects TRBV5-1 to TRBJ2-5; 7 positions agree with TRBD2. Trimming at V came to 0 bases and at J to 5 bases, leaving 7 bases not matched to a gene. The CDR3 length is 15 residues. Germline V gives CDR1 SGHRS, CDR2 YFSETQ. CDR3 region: CASSLAGAGVETQYF. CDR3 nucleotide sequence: TGCGCCAGCAGCTTGGCCGGTGCGGGGGTCGAGACCCAGTACTTC.

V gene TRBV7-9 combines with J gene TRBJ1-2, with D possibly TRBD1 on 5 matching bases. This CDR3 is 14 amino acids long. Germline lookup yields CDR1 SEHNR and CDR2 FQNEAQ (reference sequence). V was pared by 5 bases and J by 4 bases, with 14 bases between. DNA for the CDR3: TGTGCCAGCAGCGAATCCGACAGAATCTATGGCTACACCTTC. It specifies CASSESDRIYGYTF.

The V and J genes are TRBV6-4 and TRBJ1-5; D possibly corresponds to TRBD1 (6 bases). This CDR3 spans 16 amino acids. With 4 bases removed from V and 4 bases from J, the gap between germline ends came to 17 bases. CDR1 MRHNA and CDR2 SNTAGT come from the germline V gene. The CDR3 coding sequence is TGTGCCAGCAGTGGGGGGCAGGGAATGGGAAATCAGCCCCAGCATTTT. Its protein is CASSGGQGMGNQPQHF.

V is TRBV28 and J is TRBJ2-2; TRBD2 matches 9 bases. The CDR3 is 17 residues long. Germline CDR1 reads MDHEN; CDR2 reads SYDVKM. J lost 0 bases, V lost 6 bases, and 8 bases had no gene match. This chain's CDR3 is CASRRERGAANTGELFF. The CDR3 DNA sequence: TGTGCCAGCAGGAGGGAGCGGGGGGCCGCGAACACCGGGGAGCTGTTTTTT.

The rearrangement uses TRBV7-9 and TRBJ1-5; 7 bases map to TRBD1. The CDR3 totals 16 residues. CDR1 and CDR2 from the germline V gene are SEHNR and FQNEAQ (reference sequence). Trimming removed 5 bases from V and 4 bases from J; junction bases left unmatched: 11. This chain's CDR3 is CASSLTGTAPNQPQHF. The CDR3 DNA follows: TGTGCCAGCAGCCTCACGGGGACAGCCCCTAATCAGCCCCAGCATTTT.